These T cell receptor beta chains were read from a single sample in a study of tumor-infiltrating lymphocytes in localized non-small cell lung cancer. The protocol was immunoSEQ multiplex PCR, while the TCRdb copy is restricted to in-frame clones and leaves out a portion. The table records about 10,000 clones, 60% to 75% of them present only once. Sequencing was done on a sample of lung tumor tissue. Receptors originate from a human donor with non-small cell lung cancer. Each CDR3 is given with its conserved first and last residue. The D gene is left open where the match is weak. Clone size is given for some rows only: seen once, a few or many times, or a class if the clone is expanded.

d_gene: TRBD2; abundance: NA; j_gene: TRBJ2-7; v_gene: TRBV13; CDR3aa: CASSLKASGGVFSYEQYF; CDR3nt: TGTGCCAGCAGCTTAAAGGCTAGCGGGGGGGTCTTTTCCTACGAGCAGTACTTC
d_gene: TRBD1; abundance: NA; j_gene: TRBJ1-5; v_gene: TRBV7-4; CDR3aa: CASSLANNRGPNQPQHF; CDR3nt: TGTGCCAGCAGCTTAGCAAACAACAGGGGACCCAATCAGCCCCAGCATTTT
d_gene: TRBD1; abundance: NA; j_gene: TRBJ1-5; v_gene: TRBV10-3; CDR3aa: CAISPRTGVNQPQHF; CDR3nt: TGTGCCATCAGCCCCCGGACAGGGGTAAATCAGCCCCAGCATTTT
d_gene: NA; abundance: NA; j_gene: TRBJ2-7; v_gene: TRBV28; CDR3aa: CASTPGLAIYEQYF; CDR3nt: TGTGCCAGCACCCCCGGACTCGCTATCTACGAGCAGTACTTC
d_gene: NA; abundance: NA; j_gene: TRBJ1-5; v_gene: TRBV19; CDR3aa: CASSIGRRNQPQHF; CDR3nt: TGTGCCAGTAGTATAGGTAGGCGAAATCAGCCCCAGCATTTT
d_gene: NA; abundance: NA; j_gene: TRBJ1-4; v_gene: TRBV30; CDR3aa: CASRTGSIGEKLFF; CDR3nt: TGTGCCTCCCGTACAGGGAGCATAGGGGAAAAACTGTTTTTT
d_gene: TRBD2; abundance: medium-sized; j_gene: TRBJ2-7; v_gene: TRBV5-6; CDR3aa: CASSSLRTSGASYEQYF; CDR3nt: TGTGCCAGCAGCTCGCTCCGAACTAGCGGAGCCTCCTACGAGCAGTACTTC
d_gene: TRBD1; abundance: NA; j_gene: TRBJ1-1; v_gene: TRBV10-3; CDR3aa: CAIRRGGGTEAFF; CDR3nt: TGTGCCATCCGGAGAGGGGGCGGCACTGAAGCTTTCTTT
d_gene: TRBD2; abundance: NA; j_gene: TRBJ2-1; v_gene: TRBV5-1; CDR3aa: CASSPTSGGAGVYEQFF; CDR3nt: TGCGCCAGCAGTCCCACTAGCGGGGGGGCCGGTGTATATGAGCAGTTCTTC
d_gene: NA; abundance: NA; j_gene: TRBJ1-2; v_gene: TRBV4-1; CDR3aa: CASSQGGSSNYGYTF; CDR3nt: TGCGCCAGCAGCCAAGGAGGATCTTCTAACTATGGCTACACCTTC
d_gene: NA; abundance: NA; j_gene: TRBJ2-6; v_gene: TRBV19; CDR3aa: CASSVSQSQSRANVLTF; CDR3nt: TGTGCCAGTAGTGTGTCTCAATCACAAAGTCGGGCCAACGTCCTGACTTTC
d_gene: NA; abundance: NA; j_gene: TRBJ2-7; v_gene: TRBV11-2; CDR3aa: CASSLAGTQAEQYF; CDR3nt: TGTGCCAGCAGCTTAGCTGGGACTCAAGCCGAGCAGTACTTC
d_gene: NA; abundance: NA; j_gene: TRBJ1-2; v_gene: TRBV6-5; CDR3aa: CASSYSQGSGGYTF; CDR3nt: TGTGCCAGCAGTTACTCTCAGGGGTCTGGAGGCTACACCTTC
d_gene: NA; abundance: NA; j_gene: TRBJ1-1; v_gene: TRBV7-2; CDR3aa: CASSLGWNTEAFF; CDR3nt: TGTGCCAGCAGCCTGGGGTGGAACACTGAAGCTTTCTTT
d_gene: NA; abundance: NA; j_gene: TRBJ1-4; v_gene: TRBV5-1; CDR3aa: CASSLGVTNEKLFF; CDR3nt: TGCGCCAGCAGCTTAGGGGTAACTAATGAAAAACTGTTTTTT
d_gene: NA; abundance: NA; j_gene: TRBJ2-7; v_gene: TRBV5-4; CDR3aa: CASSIPGTGRTEQYF; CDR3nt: TGTGCCAGCAGCATCCCGGGGACTGGACGGACCGAGCAGTACTTC
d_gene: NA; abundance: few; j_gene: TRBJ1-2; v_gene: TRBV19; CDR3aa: CASSSPLQGNYGYTF; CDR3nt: TGTGCCAGTAGTAGCCCCCTCCAGGGTAACTATGGCTACACCTTC
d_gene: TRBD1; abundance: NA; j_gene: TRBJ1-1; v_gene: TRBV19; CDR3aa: CASSWGQGNTEAFF; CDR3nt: TGTGCCAGTAGCTGGGGACAGGGGAACACTGAAGCTTTCTTT
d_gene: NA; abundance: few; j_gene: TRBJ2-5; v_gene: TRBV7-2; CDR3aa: CASRPTSGSETQYF; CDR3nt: TGTGCCAGCCGCCCCACCTCGGGCTCGGAGACCCAGTACTTC
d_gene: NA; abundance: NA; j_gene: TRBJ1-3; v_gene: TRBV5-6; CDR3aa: CASSRQVFSGNTIYF; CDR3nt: TGTGCCAGCAGCCGACAGGTGTTCTCTGGAAACACCATATATTTT
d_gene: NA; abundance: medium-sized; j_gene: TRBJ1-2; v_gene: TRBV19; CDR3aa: CASSISGGTAATYTF; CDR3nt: TGTGCCAGTAGTATATCAGGTGGAACGGCGGCGACCTACACCTTC
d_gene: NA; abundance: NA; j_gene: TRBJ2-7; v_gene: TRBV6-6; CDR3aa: CASSYSGREQGEQYF; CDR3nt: TGTGCCAGCAGTTACTCGGGGCGCGAGCAGGGGGAGCAGTACTTC
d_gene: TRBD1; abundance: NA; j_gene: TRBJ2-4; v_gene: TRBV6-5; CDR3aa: CASRGTGERNIQYF; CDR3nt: TGTGCCAGCAGGGGCACAGGGGAACGAAACATTCAGTACTTC
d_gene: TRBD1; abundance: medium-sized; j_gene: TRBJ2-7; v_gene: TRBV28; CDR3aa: CASSLAPDREEQYF; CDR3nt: TGTGCCAGCAGTTTAGCCCCGGACAGGGAGGAGCAGTACTTC
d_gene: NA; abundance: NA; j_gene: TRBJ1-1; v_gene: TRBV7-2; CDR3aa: CASSLDPHRDTEAFF; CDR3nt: TGTGCCAGCAGCTTAGACCCCCACAGGGACACTGAAGCTTTCTTT
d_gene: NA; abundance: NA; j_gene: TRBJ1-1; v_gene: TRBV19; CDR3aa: CASSFQVDSLEAFF; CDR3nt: TGTGCCAGTAGTTTCCAGGTGGACAGCCTTGAAGCTTTCTTT
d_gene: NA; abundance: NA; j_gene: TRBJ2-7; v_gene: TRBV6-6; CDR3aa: CASGSYEQYF; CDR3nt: TGTGCCAGCGGTTCATACGAGCAGTACTTC
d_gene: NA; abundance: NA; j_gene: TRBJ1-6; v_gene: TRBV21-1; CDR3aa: CASSKATRGSGGNSPLHF; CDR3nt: TGTGCCAGCAGCAAAGCGACGAGGGGCTCAGGGGGAAATTCACCCCTCCACTTT
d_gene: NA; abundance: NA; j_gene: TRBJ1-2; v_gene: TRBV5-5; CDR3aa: CASSLGQFYGYTF; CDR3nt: TGTGCCAGCAGCTTGGGACAGTTCTATGGCTACACCTTC
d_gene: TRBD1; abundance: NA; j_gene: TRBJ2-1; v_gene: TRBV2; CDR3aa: CASRRTGFPYNEQFF; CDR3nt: TGTGCCAGCAGAAGGACAGGTTTTCCCTACAATGAGCAGTTCTTC
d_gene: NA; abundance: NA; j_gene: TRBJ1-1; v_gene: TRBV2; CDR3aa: CASSDPRPTEAFF; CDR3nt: TGTGCCAGCAGTGACCCCCGTCCGACTGAAGCTTTCTTT
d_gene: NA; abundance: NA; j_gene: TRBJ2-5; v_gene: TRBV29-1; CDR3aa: CSAKMGGQETQYF; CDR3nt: TGCAGCGCTAAGATGGGGGGCCAAGAGACCCAGTACTTC